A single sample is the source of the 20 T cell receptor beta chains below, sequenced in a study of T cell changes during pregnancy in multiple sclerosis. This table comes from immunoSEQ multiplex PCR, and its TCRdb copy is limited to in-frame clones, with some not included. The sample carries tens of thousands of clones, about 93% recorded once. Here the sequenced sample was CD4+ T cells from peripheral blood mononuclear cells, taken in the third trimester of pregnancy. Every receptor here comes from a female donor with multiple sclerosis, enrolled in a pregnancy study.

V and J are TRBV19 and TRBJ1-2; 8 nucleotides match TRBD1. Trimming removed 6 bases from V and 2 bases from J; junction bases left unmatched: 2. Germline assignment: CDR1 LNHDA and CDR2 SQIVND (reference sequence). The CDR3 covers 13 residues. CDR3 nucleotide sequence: TGTGCCAGTAGGGACAGGGTGAACTATGGCTACACCTTC. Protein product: CASRDRVNYGYTF.

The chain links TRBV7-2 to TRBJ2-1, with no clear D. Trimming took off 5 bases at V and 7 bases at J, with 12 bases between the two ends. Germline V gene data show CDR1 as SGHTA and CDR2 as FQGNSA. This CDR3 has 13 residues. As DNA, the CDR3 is TGTGCCAGCAGCGCCGGATCGGAGAATGAGCAGTTCTTC. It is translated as CASSAGSENEQFF. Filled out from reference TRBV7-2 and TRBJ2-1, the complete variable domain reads GAGVSQSPSNKVTEKGKDVELRCDPISGHTALYWYRQSLGQGLEFLIYFQGNSAPDKSGLPSDRFSAERTGGSVSTLTIQRTQQEDSAVYLCASSAGSENEQFFGPGTRLTVL.

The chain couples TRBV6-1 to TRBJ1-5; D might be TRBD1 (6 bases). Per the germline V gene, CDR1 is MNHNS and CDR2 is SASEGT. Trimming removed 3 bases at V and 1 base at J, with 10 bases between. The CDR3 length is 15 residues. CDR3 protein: CASSDRGASNQPQHF. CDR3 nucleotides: TGTGCCAGCAGTGACAGGGGAGCAAGCAATCAGCCCCAGCATTTT.

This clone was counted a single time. CDR3 coding DNA: TGTGCCGGCCGGGGACAGACCAATCAGCCCCAGCATTTT. Translating it yields CAGRGQTNQPQHF. The chain recombines TRBV6-1 with TRBJ1-5; 7 bases line up with TRBD1. V shed 11 bases and J 3 bases; nucleotides not matched to a gene: 7. From germline, CDR1 is MNHNS and CDR2 SASEGT. The CDR3 contains 13 residues.

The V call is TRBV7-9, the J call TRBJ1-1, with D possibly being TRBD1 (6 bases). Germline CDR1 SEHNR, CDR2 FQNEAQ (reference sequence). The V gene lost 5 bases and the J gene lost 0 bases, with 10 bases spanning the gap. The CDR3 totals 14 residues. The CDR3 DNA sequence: TGTGCCAGCAGCATCCAGGGGATGAACACTGAAGCTTTCTTT. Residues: CASSIQGMNTEAFF.

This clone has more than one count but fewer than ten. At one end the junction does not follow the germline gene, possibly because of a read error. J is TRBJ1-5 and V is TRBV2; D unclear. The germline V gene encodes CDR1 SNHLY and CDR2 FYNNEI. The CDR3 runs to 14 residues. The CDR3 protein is CASREGRNNQPQHF. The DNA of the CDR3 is TGTGCCAGCAGGGAAGGCAGGAATAATCAGCCCCAGCATTTT.

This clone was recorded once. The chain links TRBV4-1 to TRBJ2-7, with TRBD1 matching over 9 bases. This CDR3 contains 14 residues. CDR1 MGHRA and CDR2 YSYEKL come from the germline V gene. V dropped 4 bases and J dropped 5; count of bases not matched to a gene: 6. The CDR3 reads CASSLQGARDEQYF. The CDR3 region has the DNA TGCGCCAGCAGCCTACAGGGGGCGCGGGACGAGCAGTACTTC.

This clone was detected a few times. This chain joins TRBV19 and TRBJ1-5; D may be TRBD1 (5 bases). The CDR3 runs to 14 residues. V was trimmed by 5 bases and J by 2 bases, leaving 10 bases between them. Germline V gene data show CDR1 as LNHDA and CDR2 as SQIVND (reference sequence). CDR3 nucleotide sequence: TGTGCCAGTAGTGTGTCCAGGGGCAATCAGCCCCAGCATTTT. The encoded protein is CASSVSRGNQPQHF. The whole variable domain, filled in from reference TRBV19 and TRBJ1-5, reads DGGITQSPKYLFRKEGQNVTLSCEQNLNHDAMYWYRQDPGQGLRLIYYSQIVNDFQKGDIAEGYSVSREKKESFPLTVTSAQKNPTAFYLCASSVSRGNQPQHFGDGTRLSIL.

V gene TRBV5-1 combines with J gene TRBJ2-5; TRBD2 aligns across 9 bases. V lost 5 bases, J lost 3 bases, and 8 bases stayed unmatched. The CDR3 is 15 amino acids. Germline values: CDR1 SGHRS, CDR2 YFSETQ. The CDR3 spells CASRARGGGEETQYF. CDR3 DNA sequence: TGCGCCAGCAGGGCGCGGGGGGGCGGGGAAGAGACCCAGTACTTC.

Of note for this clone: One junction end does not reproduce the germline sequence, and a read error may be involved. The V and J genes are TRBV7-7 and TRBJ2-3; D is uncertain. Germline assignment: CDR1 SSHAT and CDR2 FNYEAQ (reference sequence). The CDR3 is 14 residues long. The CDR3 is CASSPFEGTDTQYF. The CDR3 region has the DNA TGTGCTAGCAGCCCCTTCGAGGGCACAGATACGCAGTATTTT.

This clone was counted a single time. The CDR3 reads CASSLTGDTQYF. For the CDR3, the DNA is TGTGCCAGCAGTCTGACTGGAGATACGCAGTATTTT. This chain joins TRBV6-5 and TRBJ2-3; D is unclear. Trimming left V 5 bases short and J 5 bases short, with 8 bases between. This CDR3 contains 12 residues. Germline values: CDR1 MNHEY, CDR2 SVGAGI.

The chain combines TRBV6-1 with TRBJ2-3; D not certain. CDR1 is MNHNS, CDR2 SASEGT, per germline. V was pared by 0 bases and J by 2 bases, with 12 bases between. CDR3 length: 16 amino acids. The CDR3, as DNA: TGTGCCAGCAGTGAAGCAGGAGCCCAAAACACAGATACGCAGTATTTT. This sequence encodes CASSEAGAQNTDTQYF.

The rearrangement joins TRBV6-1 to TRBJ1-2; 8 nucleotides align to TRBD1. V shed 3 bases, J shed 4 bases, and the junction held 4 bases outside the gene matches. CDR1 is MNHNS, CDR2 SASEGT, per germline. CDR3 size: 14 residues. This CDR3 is CASSEGTGVYGYTF. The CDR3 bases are TGTGCCAGCAGTGAGGGGACAGGCGTCTATGGCTACACCTTC.

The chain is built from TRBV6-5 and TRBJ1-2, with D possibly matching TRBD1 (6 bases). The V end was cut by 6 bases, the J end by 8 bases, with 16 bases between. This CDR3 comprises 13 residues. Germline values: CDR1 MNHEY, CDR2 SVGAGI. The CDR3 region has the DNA TGTGCCAGCAGGCGGGGGCCACTTGAAGGCTACACCTTC. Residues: CASRRGPLEGYTF.

CDR3 DNA sequence: TGCGCCAGCAGCTTGGTGGGCAGGACTAGCACAGATACGCAGTATTTT. It is translated as CASSLVGRTSTDTQYF. The chain employs TRBV5-1 and TRBJ2-3; possibly TRBD2 for D (5 bases). CDR3 length equals 16 residues. The V end was cut by 0 bases, the J end by 0 bases, with 11 bases between. Germline CDR1 and CDR2: SGHRS and YFSETQ. The full variable domain, its missing parts supplied by reference TRBV5-1 and TRBJ2-3, is KAGVTQTPRYLIKTRGQQVTLSCSPISGHRSVSWYQQTPGQGLQFLFEYFSETQRNKGNFPGRFSGRQFSNSRSEMNVSTLELGDSALYLCASSLVGRTSTDTQYFGPGTRLTVL.

Written as DNA, the CDR3 is TGCGCCAGCAGCTTGGCCAGTGGACACCAAAATTACTACGAGCAGTACTTC. Amino acid sequence: CASSLASGHQNYYEQYF. The rearrangement joins TRBV5-1 to TRBJ2-7; tentative D call: TRBD1 (5 bases). V lost 0 bases and J lost 3, with 19 bases in between. This CDR3 contains 17 residues. CDR1 is SGHRS, CDR2 YFSETQ, per germline.

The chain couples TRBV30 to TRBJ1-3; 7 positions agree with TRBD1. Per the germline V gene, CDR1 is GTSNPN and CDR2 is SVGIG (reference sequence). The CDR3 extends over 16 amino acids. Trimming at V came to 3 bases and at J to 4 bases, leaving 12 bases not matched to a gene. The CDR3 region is CAWSRATGLPGNTIYF. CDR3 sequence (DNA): TGTGCCTGGAGCCGCGCGACAGGGCTTCCCGGAAACACCATATATTTT.

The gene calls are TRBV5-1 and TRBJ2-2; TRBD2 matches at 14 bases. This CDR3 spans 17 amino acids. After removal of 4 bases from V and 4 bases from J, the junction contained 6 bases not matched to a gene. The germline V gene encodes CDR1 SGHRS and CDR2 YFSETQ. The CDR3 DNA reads TGCGCCAGCAGCCCGGGACTAGCGGGGGCTATCACCGGGGAGCTGTTTTTT. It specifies CASSPGLAGAITGELFF.

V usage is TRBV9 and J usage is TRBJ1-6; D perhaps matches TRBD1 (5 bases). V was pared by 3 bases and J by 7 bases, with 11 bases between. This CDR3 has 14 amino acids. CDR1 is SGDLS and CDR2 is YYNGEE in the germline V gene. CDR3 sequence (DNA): TGTGCCAGCAGCGAACCTAACAGGAATTCACCCCTCCACTTT. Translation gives CASSEPNRNSPLHF.

Written as DNA, the CDR3 is TGTGCCAGCAGTGAAGCGCTTCTTTTTGCGGGGGAGCCAATAGCCAAAAACATTCAGTACTTC. This codes for CASSEALLFAGEPIAKNIQYF. The V call is TRBV6-1, the J call TRBJ2-4, with 7 positions matching TRBD2. The CDR3 has 21 amino acids. The V segment lost 0 bases and the J segment 0 bases; nucleotides outside the gene matches: 17. Per germline, CDR1 MNHNS and CDR2 SASEGT.